These 8 T cell receptor beta chains share one sample of origin, sequenced in a study of OX40 agonist ivuxolimab in advanced cancers. The library was prepared using the immunoSEQ multiplex PCR assay. This is the immuneACCESS table as TCRdb keeps it, with only in-frame sequences that have V and J called. A part of the clones is gone; compared with another copy, unresolved V genes explain less than half, and the rest is unexplained. Counted in this sample were 65,000 to 70,000 clones; around 90% of them appeared once. The ten largest make up approximately 0.37% of the sample. The sample here was CD4+ or CD8+ T cells sorted from blood, taken in a trial of the OX40 agonist ivuxolimab. Receptors were obtained from an adult with an advanced solid tumor such as melanoma, head and neck, liver or kidney cancer.

The rearrangement uses TRBV6-1 and TRBJ1-2; 9 bases fit TRBD1. CDR3 length: 16 residues. CDR1 and CDR2 (germline): MNHNS, SASEGT. The ends lost 0 bases at V and 2 bases at J; junction bases unmatched: 4. Here the CDR3 DNA reads TGTGCCAGCAGTGAAGCTGCTGGACAGGGGAACTATGGCTACACCTTC. Its translation: CASSEAAGQGNYGYTF.

The V call is TRBV27, the J call TRBJ1-2; D ambiguous. The germline V and J ends were trimmed by 5 bases and 6 bases, with 16 bases remaining between them. The CDR3 contains 14 residues. Per germline, CDR1 MNHEY and CDR2 SMNVEV (reference sequence). For the CDR3, the DNA is TGTGCCAGCAGTCCGAGGGATTTTACAAATGGCTACACCTTC. Protein sequence: CASSPRDFTNGYTF.

V is TRBV2 and J is TRBJ2-3, with D perhaps matching TRBD2 (5 bases). The CDR3 totals 15 residues. The germline CDR1 and CDR2 sequences are SNHLY and FYNNEI. CDR3 DNA: TGTGCTGTCGACTACGCAGGTCTTTCCACAGATACGCAGTATTTT. Residues: CAVDYAGLSTDTQYF. The full variable domain, its missing parts supplied by reference TRBV2 and TRBJ2-3, is EPEVTQTPSHQVTQMGQEVILRCVPISNHLYFYWYRQILGQKVEFLVSFYNNEISEKSEIFDDQFSVERPDGSNFTLKIRSTKLEDSAMYFCAVDYAGLSTDTQYFGPGTRLTVL.

The V and J genes are TRBV5-1 and TRBJ1-6; unclear D gene. The CDR3 extends over 14 amino acids. Trimming left V 0 bases short and J 4 bases short, with 5 bases between. Germline CDR1 SGHRS, CDR2 YFSETQ. CDR3 nucleotide sequence: TGCGCCAGCAGCTTGGGACGGTATAATTCACCCCTCCACTTT. This sequence encodes CASSLGRYNSPLHF.

The chain is built from TRBV6-5 and TRBJ2-7, with D perhaps given as TRBD1 or TRBD2 (5 bases each). The CDR3 sequence is 14 residues long. Germline V gene sequence: CDR1 MNHEY, CDR2 SVGAGI. The V end was cut by 7 bases, the J end by 0 bases, with 13 bases between. CDR3 DNA sequence: TGTGCCAGCAAACCGGGACCGAGCTCCTACGAGCAGTACTTC. Encoded protein: CASKPGPSSYEQYF.

The gene calls are TRBV6-1 and TRBJ2-3, with D hard to call. Germline CDR1 reads MNHNS; CDR2 reads SASEGT. V shed 5 bases and J shed 8 bases, with 20 bases lying between them. The CDR3 consists of 15 residues. CDR3 coding DNA: TGTGCCAGCAGTAAAACAGTAGGGCGCGGAATTACGCAGTATTTT. Translating it yields CASSKTVGRGITQYF.

The V gene is TRBV19, the J gene TRBJ1-2; 9 nucleotides align to TRBD1. V shed 3 bases, J shed 8 bases, and the junction held 7 bases outside the gene matches. There are 14 residues in the CDR3. Germline assignment: CDR1 LNHDA and CDR2 SQIVND (reference sequence). The CDR3 region is CASSIPGQGVGYTF. In nucleotides, the CDR3 is TGTGCCAGTAGTATCCCGGGACAGGGTGTCGGCTACACCTTC.

Written as DNA, the CDR3 is TGTGCCAGCAGCACCGTTGGGGGTATTGATGAAAAACTGTTTTTT. It translates to CASSTVGGIDEKLFF. The rearrangement uses TRBV5-6 and TRBJ1-4; D is possibly TRBD1 (5 bases). CDR3 length: 15 residues. Germline V lookup: CDR1 SGHDT, CDR2 YYEEEE. Trimming removed 4 bases from V and 6 bases from J, with 16 bases in between.